Presented here are 32 T cell receptor beta chains from one specimen sequenced in a study of T cells after yellow fever vaccination. TCRdb re-called the 5' RACE reads with MiXCR, one entry per CDR3 protein. In the table there are about 74,000 distinct CDR3 sequences, around 6.9% of which are singletons. The sequencing used CD8+ T cells sorted from PBMCs, collected more than 4 days after the first yellow fever vaccination. These receptors were taken from a man between 18 and 29 years old who received the YFV17D yellow fever vaccine.

The CDR3 nucleotides are TGTGCCACAGCGGGACTAGCGGTTTACAATGAGCAGTTCTTC. The encoded protein is CATAGLAVYNEQFF. The chain carries TRBV10-3 and TRBJ2-1; 11 bases align to TRBD2. The CDR3 covers 14 residues. V lost 10 bases, J lost 4 bases, and 6 bases stayed unmatched. Germline V lookup: CDR1 ENHRY, CDR2 SYGVKD.

This clonotype was counted between two and nine times. The chain joins TRBV7-9 to TRBJ1-1; D is unresolved. CDR1 and CDR2 from the germline V gene are SEHNR and FQNEAQ (reference sequence). The CDR3 spans 14 residues. Between the trimmed V and J ends, which lost 3 bases and 1 base, there was a span of 9 bases. The CDR3 region is CASSFEERNTEAFF. The CDR3 DNA follows: TGTGCCAGCAGCTTCGAGGAAAGGAACACTGAAGCTTTCTTT.

This sequence joins TRBV6-1 and TRBJ2-2; D may be TRBD1 or TRBD2 (5 bases each). Germline-derived CDR1 and CDR2 are MNHNS and SASEGT. The V gene lost 6 bases and the J gene lost 6 bases, with 11 bases spanning the gap. The CDR3 has 13 amino acids. CDR3 nucleotides: TGTGCCAGCAGGAGGGGCGAAGCCGGGGAGCTGTTTTTT. Its translation: CASRRGEAGELFF.

At least ten counts were recorded for this clonotype. The chain recombines TRBV9 with TRBJ2-3; TRBD2 is a possible D gene (6 bases). The V end was cut by 0 bases, the J end by 1 base, with 18 bases between. Germline assignment: CDR1 SGDLS and CDR2 YYNGEE. The CDR3 consists of 18 residues. CDR3 in amino acids: CASSVVAVGGIGTDTQYF. The CDR3 region has the DNA TGTGCCAGCAGCGTAGTTGCGGTGGGAGGAATCGGCACAGATACGCAGTATTTT. Complete variable domain (other parts from reference TRBV9 and TRBJ2-3): DSGVTQTPKHLITATGQRVTLRCSPRSGDLSVYWYQQSLDQGLQFLIQYYNGEERAKGNILERFSAQQFPDLHSELNLSSLELGDSALYFCASSVVAVGGIGTDTQYFGPGTRLTVL.

The sample holds a few counts of this clonotype. The chain carries TRBV4-1 and TRBJ1-2; D not resolved. CDR3 length: 13 amino acids. V lost 5 bases, J lost 1 base, and 8 bases lay in between. From germline, CDR1 is MGHRA and CDR2 YSYEKL. Here the CDR3 reads CASSTDGNYGYTF. CDR3 in DNA: TGCGCCAGCAGCACGGACGGTAACTATGGCTACACCTTC.

The chain joins TRBV7-2 to TRBJ1-1; 8 positions match TRBD1. The length of the CDR3 is 14 residues. J lost 7 bases, V lost 5 bases, and 9 bases had no gene match. The germline gives CDR1 SGHTA, CDR2 FQGNSA. CDR3 sequence: CASSDSGGKSEAFF. For the CDR3, the DNA is TGTGCCAGCAGCGACTCAGGGGGCAAGAGTGAAGCTTTCTTT.

This clonotype was recorded many times. The chain links TRBV30 to TRBJ2-2; D unclear. Germline CDR1 reads GTSNPN; CDR2 reads SVGIG (reference sequence). CDR3 size: 14 residues. V shed 4 bases and J shed 0 bases, with 9 bases lying between them. Here the CDR3 reads CAWNRATNTGELFF. The CDR3 nucleotides are TGTGCCTGGAATAGGGCTACGAACACCGGGGAGCTGTTTTTT.

This chain links TRBV27 with TRBJ1-1; TRBD1 matches at 8 bases. The CDR3 sequence is 14 residues long. Losses at the gene ends were 9 bases for V and 2 bases for J; bases not matched to a gene: 8. CDR1 and CDR2 (germline): MNHEY, SMNVEV (reference sequence). In DNA, the CDR3 is TGTGCCAGTACCGGGACAGGCTTTAACACTGAAGCTTTCTTT. Translation: CASTGTGFNTEAFF.

This clonotype was seen many times. J is TRBJ2-5 and V is TRBV11-2, with D possibly TRBD1 on 6 matching bases. With 2 bases removed from V and 3 bases from J, the gap between germline ends came to 13 bases. In germline, CDR1 is SGHAT, CDR2 FQNNGV. This CDR3 has 15 residues. The CDR3 region is CASSLPLRGEETQYF. The CDR3 nucleotides are TGTGCCAGCAGCTTACCACTCAGGGGTGAAGAGACCCAGTACTTC.

This clonotype was seen repeatedly, ten times or more. The chain uses TRBV28 and TRBJ2-5; TRBD1 might be the D (5 bases). The length of the CDR3 is 16 residues. The V gene's germline CDR1 is MDHEN and CDR2 SYDVKM. V dropped 2 bases and J dropped 2 bases, with 15 bases sitting between them. The CDR3 DNA sequence: TGTGCCAGCAGTTTACCCTCGCCAGGGAATCAAGAGACCCAGTACTTC. As protein: CASSLPSPGNQETQYF.

In its sample, this clonotype was seen many times. The V call is TRBV7-9, the J call TRBJ2-7; D may match TRBD1 or TRBD2 (5 bases each). The CDR3 runs 12 residues. Per the germline V gene, CDR1 is SEHNR and CDR2 is FQNEAQ (reference sequence). Trimming took off 6 bases at V and 6 bases at J, with 12 bases between the two ends. For the CDR3, the DNA is TGTGCCAGCAGTTCAGAGGGACCCGAGCAGTACGTC. Protein: CASSSEGPEQYV.

This clonotype has just a few counts. The J gene is TRBJ2-7, the V gene TRBV5-1, with D unresolved. The V gene's germline CDR1 is SGHRS and CDR2 YFSETQ. The CDR3 loop spans 15 amino acids. V gave up 0 bases and J gave up 0 bases, with 10 bases separating them. CDR3 coding DNA: TGCGCCAGCAGCTTGGGGGCAAGGAGCTCCTACGAGCAGTACGTC. It is translated as CASSLGARSSYEQYV.

The sample holds a few counts of this clonotype. The chain couples TRBV4-1 to TRBJ2-5, with 9 bases aligning to TRBD2. This CDR3 comprises 17 residues. Germline lookup yields CDR1 MGHRA and CDR2 YSYEKL. With V trimmed by 3 bases and J by 2 bases, 10 bases remained unmatched. The CDR3 loop is CASSHLYGSGGQETQYF. DNA for the CDR3: TGCGCCAGCAGCCACCTGTACGGTAGCGGGGGACAAGAGACCCAGTACTTC.

The V and J genes are TRBV11-3 and TRBJ2-1; 7 nucleotides align to TRBD2. This CDR3 contains 16 residues. The V gene end was trimmed by 3 bases and the J gene end by 0 bases; junction bases not matched to a gene: 5. CDR1 and CDR2 (germline): SGHNT, YENEEA. The CDR3 coding sequence is TGTGCCAGCAGCTTCCTCGGGGGGAGCTCCTACAATGAGCAGTTCTTC. It encodes CASSFLGGSSYNEQFF.

This clonotype was recorded many times. The chain carries TRBV7-9 and TRBJ2-3, with D possibly matching TRBD1 (6 bases). V lost 5 bases to trimming and J lost 2 bases, with 17 bases between them. The CDR3 contains 16 residues. Germline V gene sequence: CDR1 SEHNR, CDR2 FQNEAQ (reference sequence). The chain's CDR3 is CASSRGGHRNTDTQYF. DNA of the CDR3: TGTGCCAGCAGCCGAGGGGGTCACAGAAACACAGATACGCAGTATTTT.

This clonotype was seen ten or more times. This rearrangement joins TRBV12-3 or TRBV12-4 to TRBJ2-7; D not resolved. This CDR3 has 12 residues. Trimming stripped 1 base from V and 2 bases from J, with 3 bases between. CDR3 nucleotide sequence: TGTGCCAGCAGTTTAGGTGCCTACGAGCAGTACGTC. This translates into CASSLGAYEQYV.

The rearrangement links TRBV20-1 to TRBJ1-1; D not resolved. CDR1 is DFQATT, CDR2 SNEGSKA, per germline (reference sequence). The CDR3 has 15 amino acids. Trimming took off 0 bases at V and 1 base at J, with 12 bases between the two ends. CDR3: CSARDQVSRNTEAFF. Here the CDR3 DNA reads TGCAGTGCTAGAGATCAAGTGAGTCGGAACACTGAAGCTTTCTTT.

This clonotype was seen only a few times. This chain connects TRBV9 to TRBJ2-2; D is possibly TRBD2 (6 bases). Trimming removed 0 bases at V and 9 bases at J, with 12 bases between. CDR1 is SGDLS and CDR2 is YYNGEE in the germline V gene. The length of the CDR3 is 14 residues. CDR3 in amino acids: CASSVGGTPRELFF. The CDR3 coding sequence is TGTGCCAGCAGCGTAGGTGGGACTCCCAGGGAGCTGTTTTTT.

This clonotype has only a few counts. The chain employs TRBV11-1 and TRBJ2-3, with 10 bases aligning to TRBD1. The germline CDR1 and CDR2 sequences are SGHAT and FQDESV (reference sequence). Trimming took 2 bases from V and 3 from J; bases not matched to a gene: 17. The CDR3 is made up of 20 amino acids. In DNA, the CDR3 is TGTGCCAGCAGCTTAAATCGCCGGGGGACAGGGGTTTCGGTAACAGATACGCAGTATTTT. Its protein product is CASSLNRRGTGVSVTDTQYF.

There are many counts of this clonotype. J is TRBJ2-5 and V is TRBV4-1, with 7 bases matching TRBD1. The CDR3 extends over 17 amino acids. Per the germline V gene, CDR1 is MGHRA and CDR2 is YSYEKL. The V segment lost 0 bases and the J segment 1 base; nucleotides outside the gene matches: 8. Here the CDR3 reads CASSQDGTDPFQETQYF. The CDR3 nucleotides read TGCGCCAGCAGCCAAGACGGGACAGATCCGTTCCAAGAGACCCAGTACTTC.

This clonotype occurred many times. The rearrangement uses TRBV7-9 and TRBJ2-5; maybe TRBD2 (6 bases). The CDR3 spans 14 residues. V dropped 5 bases and J dropped 5 bases, with 15 bases sitting between them. Germline V gene sequence: CDR1 SEHNR, CDR2 FQNEAQ (reference sequence). CDR3 sequence: CASSERTIPETQYF. In nucleotides, the CDR3 is TGTGCCAGCAGCGAACGGACTATACCGGAGACCCAGTACTTC.

This clonotype was recorded many times. The CDR3 DNA is TGTGCCAGCAGCTCGAGCGACAGGAATCAGCCCCAGCATTTT. Translated, it gives CASSSSDRNQPQHF. J is TRBJ1-5 and V is TRBV13; tentative D call: TRBD1 (6 bases). The V end was cut by 4 bases, the J end by 4 bases, with 11 bases between. The CDR3 covers 14 residues. The germline V gene has CDR1 PRHDT and CDR2 FYEKMQ (reference sequence).

The V gene is TRBV5-4, the J gene TRBJ2-1; D is possibly TRBD1 (6 bases). The CDR3 loop spans 14 amino acids. Per the germline V gene, CDR1 is SGHNT and CDR2 is YYREEE (reference sequence). V gave up 2 bases and J gave up 5 bases, with 11 bases separating them. The CDR3 protein is CASSFRGQNNEQFF. CDR3 in DNA: TGTGCCAGCAGCTTCAGGGGCCAGAACAATGAGCAGTTCTTC.

The chain employs TRBV10-3 and TRBJ1-5, with a possible D match to TRBD1 (5 bases). Trimming shortened V by 2 bases and J by 4 bases, and 12 bases separated the two germline ends. CDR1 is ENHRY, CDR2 SYGVKD, per germline. CDR3 length: 15 residues. CDR3 sequence reads: CAISEDSSLNQPQHF. The CDR3 nucleotides are TGTGCCATCAGTGAGGACAGCTCCCTTAATCAGCCCCAGCATTTT.

Many counts were recorded for this clonotype. The chain couples TRBV11-1 to TRBJ2-5; D ambiguous. V was shortened by 2 bases and J by 5 bases, with 9 bases between the two germline ends. This CDR3 has 13 residues. The germline V gene has CDR1 SGHAT and CDR2 FQDESV (reference sequence). The CDR3 loop reads CASSLFRSETQYF. CDR3 in DNA: TGTGCCAGCAGCTTATTCAGATCGGAGACCCAGTACTTC.

This clonotype was detected only a few times. The CDR3 spells CASSYGTGVSSYEQYV. DNA for the CDR3: TGTGCCAGCAGCTACGGGACAGGGGTAAGCTCCTACGAGCAGTACGTC. The chain uses TRBV28 and TRBJ2-7; TRBD1 matches 10 bases. This CDR3 has 16 amino acids. V dropped 6 bases and J dropped 0; count of bases not matched to a gene: 8. Germline assignment: CDR1 MDHEN and CDR2 SYDVKM.

The chain couples TRBV7-8 to TRBJ2-2, with a weak D call TRBD2 (5 bases). The CDR3 consists of 14 residues. V was pared by 5 bases and J by 5 bases, with 12 bases between. Germline CDR1 SGHVS, CDR2 FQNEAQ. CDR3 protein: CASSLPRETGELFF. As DNA, the CDR3 is TGTGCCAGCAGCCTACCACGGGAAACCGGGGAGCTGTTTTTT.

This clonotype was recorded many times. V gene TRBV21-1 combines with J gene TRBJ1-5; the table's D call of TRBD1 was not tested on the DNA. TRBV21-1 has pseudogene status. The CDR3 is made up of 12 amino acids. CDR3 sequence: CASRQGDQPQHF. The CDR3 DNA reads as TGTGCCAGTCGACAGGGGGATCAGCCCCAGCATTTT.

This clonotype appeared many times. V gene TRBV24-1 combines with J gene TRBJ2-1; TRBD2 is a possible D gene (5 bases). The ends were cut back, 2 bases at V and 4 bases at J, with 8 bases in the middle. This CDR3 spans 14 amino acids. Germline V gene data show CDR1 as KGHDR and CDR2 as SFDVKD. CDR3 nucleotide sequence: TGTGCCACCAGTGATTCCGGACTGTACAATGAGCAGTTCTTC. Translating it yields CATSDSGLYNEQFF.

The gene calls are TRBV5-5 and TRBJ2-1, with a possible D match to TRBD1 (6 bases). CDR3 size: 10 residues. Germline V CDR1 and CDR2: SGHKS, YYEKEE (reference sequence). Trimming stripped 7 bases from V and 7 bases from J, with 6 bases between. CDR3 loop: CASQGNEQFF. In nucleotides, the CDR3 is TGTGCCAGCCAGGGGAATGAGCAGTTCTTC.

This clonotype appeared a few times. The chain joins TRBV6-5 to TRBJ2-2; possible D gene TRBD2, 5 bases. V was cut by 2 bases and J by 3 bases, with 13 bases left in between. The V gene's germline CDR1 is MNHEY and CDR2 SVGAGI. The CDR3 loop spans 16 amino acids. CDR3 bases: TGTGCCAGCAGTTACCTCGTAGGGAGCCACACCGGGGAGCTGTTTTTT. Its translation is CASSYLVGSHTGELFF.

This clonotype came up a few times. The chain employs TRBV29-1 and TRBJ2-2, with no clear D. CDR3 size: 11 residues. Germline V gives CDR1 SQVTM, CDR2 ANQGSEA. V was shortened by 6 bases and J by 3 bases, with 5 bases between the two germline ends. CDR3: CSVSDTGELFF. The DNA for the CDR3 is TGCAGCGTATCCGACACCGGGGAGCTGTTTTTT.